The 20 T cell receptor beta chains reported below all come from one sample, sequenced in a study of CD8 T cells in ankylosing spondylitis. TCRdb re-called the 5' RACE reads with MiXCR, one entry per CDR3 protein. Here the sample spans more than 200,000 distinct CDR3 sequences, 20% to 30% being singletons. What was sequenced was blood, either unsorted or a sorted T cell fraction (not recorded which). The receptors derive from a male donor with ankylosing spondylitis or in good health (not recorded which).

This sequence joins TRBV20-1 and TRBJ2-1; no reliable D call. V dropped 0 bases and J dropped 9 bases, with 21 bases sitting between them. CDR3 length: 16 amino acids. Germline V gene sequence: CDR1 DFQATT, CDR2 SNEGSKA (reference sequence). This CDR3 reads CSARDLAKEYYGEQFF. The CDR3 coding sequence is TGCAGTGCTAGAGATCTGGCCAAGGAGTATTACGGTGAGCAGTTCTTC.

This clonotype was counted a few times. This chain links TRBV12-3 or TRBV12-4 with TRBJ2-5; maybe TRBD2 (5 bases). CDR3 size: 14 residues. Trimming cost V 6 bases and J 5 bases, with 16 bases left between them. For the CDR3, the DNA is TGTGCCAGCAGCCACTTGACGGGCGGGGAGACCCAGTACTTC. It codes for CASSHLTGGETQYF.

The rearrangement joins TRBV10-3 to TRBJ2-1, with 7 bases that match TRBD1. With 4 bases clipped from V and 4 bases from J, the junction kept 10 bases outside the gene matches. CDR3 size: 16 residues. Germline V gene lookup returns CDR1 ENHRY and CDR2 SYGVKD. The CDR3 nucleotides are TGTGCCATCAGTGGAGGTTTGGCAGGGGGATACAATGAGCAGTTCTTC. Residues: CAISGGLAGGYNEQFF.

V usage is TRBV20-1 and J usage is TRBJ2-3, with a possible D match to TRBD1 (5 bases). The V and J ends lost 0 bases and 4 bases respectively, with 14 bases between them. The CDR3 has 15 amino acids. Germline CDR1 is DFQATT and CDR2 is SNEGSKA (reference sequence). CDR3 nucleotide sequence: TGCAGTGCTAGAGATCCGGCGACAGCCGCAGATACGCAGTATTTT. Its protein is CSARDPATAADTQYF.

This clonotype was seen many times. This rearrangement joins TRBV20-1 to TRBJ2-3, with D unclear. This CDR3 is 14 amino acids long. V gave up 3 bases and J gave up 4 bases, with 14 bases separating them. Germline V gene sequence: CDR1 DFQATT, CDR2 SNEGSKA (reference sequence). The CDR3 is CSASMVASPDTQYF. The CDR3 region has the DNA TGCAGTGCTAGCATGGTCGCGAGCCCAGATACGCAGTATTTT.

This clonotype was observed a few times. V and J are TRBV20-1 and TRBJ2-3; perhaps TRBD2 as D (6 bases). The CDR3 is 16 amino acids. Between the trimmed V and J ends, which lost 6 bases and 0 bases, there was a span of 19 bases. The germline CDR1 and CDR2 sequences are DFQATT and SNEGSKA (reference sequence). In DNA, the CDR3 is TGCAGTGCCTCCTTGGATGGAGGGGCTAGCACAGATACGCAGTATTTT. Residues: CSASLDGGASTDTQYF.

V gene TRBV28 combines with J gene TRBJ2-7; no clear D gene. Trimming cost V 4 bases and J 6 bases, with 10 bases left between them. The CDR3 has 12 amino acids. Looked up from germline, CDR1 is MDHEN and CDR2 is SYDVKM. The CDR3 nucleotides are TGTGCCAGCAGTTCTTTCGGGTTCGAGCAGTACTTC. Translation: CASSSFGFEQYF.

This clonotype was observed at least ten times. This chain connects TRBV28 to TRBJ1-2; weak D call: TRBD1 (5 bases). V lost 1 base and J 8 bases, leaving 11 bases between the germline ends. CDR3 length equals 13 residues. Per the germline V gene, CDR1 is MDHEN and CDR2 is SYDVKM. The CDR3: CASSLFRGGGYTF. The DNA of the CDR3 is TGTGCCAGCAGTTTATTTCGGGGGGGAGGCTACACCTTC.

This clonotype has a count of ten or more. V is TRBV4-1 and J is TRBJ2-4, with D possibly matching TRBD2 (5 bases). V lost 0 bases and J lost 2, with 14 bases in between. Per germline, CDR1 MGHRA and CDR2 YSYEKL. This CDR3 spans 17 amino acids. The CDR3 protein is CASSQDWREGTKNIQYF. The CDR3 nucleotides are TGCGCCAGCAGCCAAGATTGGAGAGAGGGAACCAAAAACATTCAGTACTTC.

The V and J genes are TRBV15 and TRBJ1-6; D remains unclear. The CDR3 spans 14 residues. Between the trimmed V and J ends, which lost 3 bases and 13 bases, there was a span of 16 bases. Germline assignment: CDR1 LNHNV and CDR2 YYDKDF (reference sequence). CDR3 bases: TGTGCCACCAGCAGGGATCCGGGCCAGGCTCCCCTCCACTTT. Its translation: CATSRDPGQAPLHF.

This clonotype was seen at least ten times. This sequence joins TRBV5-1 and TRBJ2-1, with 7 bases fitting TRBD1. The CDR3 spans 15 residues. Germline V gene data show CDR1 as SGHRS and CDR2 as YFSETQ. With V trimmed by 3 bases and J by 1 base, 4 bases remained unmatched. CDR3 in amino acids: CASSSQDRSYNEQFF. The CDR3 nucleotides are TGCGCCAGCAGCTCTCAGGACAGGTCCTACAATGAGCAGTTCTTC.

The chain combines TRBV10-3 with TRBJ2-7, with TRBD1 identical over 7 bases. CDR1 is ENHRY and CDR2 is SYGVKD in the germline V gene. The CDR3 is 17 residues long. The V gene end was trimmed by 4 bases and the J gene end by 2 bases; junction bases not matched to a gene: 14. CDR3 in DNA: TGTGCCATCAGTGGTAGGTCAAGGGGGACAGCGGCCTACGAGCAGTACTTC. Amino acid sequence: CAISGRSRGTAAYEQYF.

The chain joins TRBV20-1 to TRBJ2-5; TRBD2 matches at 9 bases. Trimming cost V 5 bases and J 2 bases; bases outside gene matches: 9. This CDR3 is built from 15 residues. Germline V gene sequence: CDR1 DFQATT, CDR2 SNEGSKA (reference sequence). The CDR3 coding sequence is TGCAGTGCTTTTCCCCTCGCGGGGGGGCAAGAGACCCAGTACTTC. Translation gives CSAFPLAGGQETQYF.

The chain couples TRBV11-2 to TRBJ2-1; D ambiguous. Germline V lookup: CDR1 SGHAT, CDR2 FQNNGV. The CDR3 consists of 15 residues. Trimming left V 4 bases short and J 2 bases short, with 12 bases between. The CDR3 reads CASSYLWDTYNEQFF. DNA for the CDR3: TGTGCCAGCAGCTACCTCTGGGATACCTACAATGAGCAGTTCTTC.

This clonotype was found many times. The chain carries TRBV3-1 and TRBJ2-3, with D possibly matching TRBD1 (7 bases). Germline V lookup: CDR1 LGHDT, CDR2 YNNKEL (reference sequence). The CDR3 extends over 16 amino acids. Trimming stripped 4 bases from V and 8 bases from J, with 22 bases between. The CDR3 protein is CASSLRAGQTRGTQYF. In DNA form, the CDR3 reads TGTGCCAGCAGCCTACGGGCGGGACAGACCCGGGGTACGCAGTATTTT.

This clonotype has at least ten counts. This rearrangement joins TRBV9 to TRBJ1-1, with D perhaps TRBD1 (5 bases). The CDR3 length is 13 residues. The V end was cut by 1 base, the J end by 4 bases, with 8 bases between. Germline CDR1 is SGDLS and CDR2 is YYNGEE. The CDR3 DNA follows: TGTGCCAGCAGCGTACTGGGGACCACTGAAGCTTTCTTT. It codes for CASSVLGTTEAFF.

This clonotype was detected only a few times. This chain uses TRBV20-1 with TRBJ2-3, with TRBD2 matching 11 bases. The germline V gene has CDR1 DFQATT and CDR2 SNEGSKA (reference sequence). The V and J ends lost 0 bases and 3 bases, in that order; junction bases with no gene match: 5. The CDR3 spans 16 residues. This chain's CDR3 is CSARDVTSGATDTQYF. The DNA of the CDR3 is TGCAGTGCTAGAGATGTGACTAGCGGGGCGACAGATACGCAGTATTTT.

This clonotype was counted ten times or more. The rearrangement joins TRBV4-2 to TRBJ2-1, with 8 bases that match TRBD2. The CDR3 has 15 amino acids. Per germline, CDR1 LGHNA and CDR2 YNFKEQ. The ends lost 1 base at V and 9 bases at J; junction bases unmatched: 8. CDR3 nucleotides: TGTGCCAGCAGCCAAGGTAGTAGCGGGGTGGTTGAGCAGTTCTTC. It codes for CASSQGSSGVVEQFF.

This clonotype has at least ten counts. This chain joins TRBV20-1 and TRBJ2-1; 10 bases agree with TRBD2. The trim removed 8 bases at V and 4 bases at J, leaving 14 bases unmatched. The germline CDR1 and CDR2 sequences are DFQATT and SNEGSKA (reference sequence). This CDR3 comprises 16 residues. The CDR3 DNA reads as TGCAGTCCCCGCGGGAGCGGGGGGGTTAGTTACAATGAGCAGTTCTTC. Translated: CSPRGSGGVSYNEQFF.

This clonotype was found many times. The chain employs TRBV6-1 and TRBJ1-1, with 8 bases matching TRBD1. With V trimmed by 5 bases and J by 5 bases, 10 bases remained unmatched. CDR1 is MNHNS and CDR2 is SASEGT in the germline V gene. This CDR3 spans 15 amino acids. The CDR3: CASSKGTGGGTEAFF. CDR3 DNA: TGTGCCAGCAGTAAGGGGACAGGAGGTGGGACTGAAGCTTTCTTT.